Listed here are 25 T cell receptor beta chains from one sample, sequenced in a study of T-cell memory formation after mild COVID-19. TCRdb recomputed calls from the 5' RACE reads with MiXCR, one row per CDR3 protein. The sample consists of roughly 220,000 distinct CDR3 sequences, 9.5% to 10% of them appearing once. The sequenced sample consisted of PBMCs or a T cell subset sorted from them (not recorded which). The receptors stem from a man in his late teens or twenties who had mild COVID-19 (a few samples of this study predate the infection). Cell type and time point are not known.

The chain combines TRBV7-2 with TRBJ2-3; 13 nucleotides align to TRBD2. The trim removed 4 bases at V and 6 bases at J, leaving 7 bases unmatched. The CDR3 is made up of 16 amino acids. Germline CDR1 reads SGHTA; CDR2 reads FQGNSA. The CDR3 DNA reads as TGTGCCAGCAGCTCCGGGACTAGCGGGGCGCTGGATACGCAGTATTTT. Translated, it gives CASSSGTSGALDTQYF.

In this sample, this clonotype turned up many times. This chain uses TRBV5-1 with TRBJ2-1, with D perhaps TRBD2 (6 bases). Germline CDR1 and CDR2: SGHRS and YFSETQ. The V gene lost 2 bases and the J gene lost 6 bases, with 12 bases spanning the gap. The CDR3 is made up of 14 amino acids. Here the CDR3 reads CASSFRDWPNEQFF. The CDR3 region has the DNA TGCGCCAGCAGCTTCCGGGACTGGCCCAATGAGCAGTTCTTC.

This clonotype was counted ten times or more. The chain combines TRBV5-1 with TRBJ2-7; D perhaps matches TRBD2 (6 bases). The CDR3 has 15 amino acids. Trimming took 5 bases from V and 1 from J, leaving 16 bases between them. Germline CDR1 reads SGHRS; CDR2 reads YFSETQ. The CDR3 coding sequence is TGCGCCAGCAGTTCCGGGGACTTCCTTTCCTACGAGCAGTACTTC. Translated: CASSSGDFLSYEQYF.

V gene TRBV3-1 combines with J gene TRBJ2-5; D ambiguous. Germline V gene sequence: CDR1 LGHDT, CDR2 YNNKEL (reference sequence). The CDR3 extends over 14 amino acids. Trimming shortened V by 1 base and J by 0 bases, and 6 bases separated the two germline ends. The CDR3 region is CASSQVPDQETQYF. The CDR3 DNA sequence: TGTGCCAGCAGCCAAGTCCCGGACCAAGAGACCCAGTACTTC.

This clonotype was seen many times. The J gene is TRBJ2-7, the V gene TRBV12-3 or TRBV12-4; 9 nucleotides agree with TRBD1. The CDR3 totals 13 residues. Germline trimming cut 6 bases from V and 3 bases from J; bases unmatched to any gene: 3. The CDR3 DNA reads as TGTGCCAGCAGCATGGGACAGGGCTACGAGCAGTACTTC. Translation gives CASSMGQGYEQYF.

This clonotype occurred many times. In nucleotides, the CDR3 is TGTGCCAGCAGTTATCGACCCGGACAGATTAACACTGAAGCTTTCTTT. It translates to CASSYRPGQINTEAFF. The chain is built from TRBV6-6 and TRBJ1-1, with a tentative D call TRBD1 (6 bases). This CDR3 has 16 residues. The germline V gene has CDR1 MNHNY and CDR2 SVGAGI (reference sequence). The germline V and J ends were trimmed by 3 bases and 2 bases, with 16 bases remaining between them.

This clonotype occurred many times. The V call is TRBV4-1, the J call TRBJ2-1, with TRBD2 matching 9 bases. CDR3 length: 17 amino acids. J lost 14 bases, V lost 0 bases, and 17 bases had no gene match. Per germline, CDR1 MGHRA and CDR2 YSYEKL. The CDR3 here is CASSQDHPASGAPKEFF. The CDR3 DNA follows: TGCGCCAGCAGCCAAGATCACCCAGCTAGCGGGGCTCCTAAGGAGTTCTTC.

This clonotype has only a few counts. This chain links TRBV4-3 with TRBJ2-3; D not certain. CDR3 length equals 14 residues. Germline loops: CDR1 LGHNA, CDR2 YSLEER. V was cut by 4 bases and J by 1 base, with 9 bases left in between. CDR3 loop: CASSPRHGTDTQYF. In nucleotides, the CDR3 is TGCGCCAGCAGCCCGAGACATGGCACAGATACGCAGTATTTT.

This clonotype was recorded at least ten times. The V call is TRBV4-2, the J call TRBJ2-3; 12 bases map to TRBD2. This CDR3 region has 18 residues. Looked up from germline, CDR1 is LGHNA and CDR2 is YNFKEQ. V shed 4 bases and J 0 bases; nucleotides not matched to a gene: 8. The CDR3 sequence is CASSLTSSGGVSTDTQYF. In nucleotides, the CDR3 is TGTGCCAGCAGCCTGACGTCTAGCGGGGGGGTAAGCACAGATACGCAGTATTTT.

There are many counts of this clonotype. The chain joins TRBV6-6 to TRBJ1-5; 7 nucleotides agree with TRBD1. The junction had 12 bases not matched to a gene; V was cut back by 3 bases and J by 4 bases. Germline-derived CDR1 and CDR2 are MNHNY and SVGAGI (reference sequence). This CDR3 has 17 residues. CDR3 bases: TGTGCCAGCAGTTATTCAGGGGGGAAGATAGCAAATCAGCCCCAGCATTTT. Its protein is CASSYSGGKIANQPQHF.

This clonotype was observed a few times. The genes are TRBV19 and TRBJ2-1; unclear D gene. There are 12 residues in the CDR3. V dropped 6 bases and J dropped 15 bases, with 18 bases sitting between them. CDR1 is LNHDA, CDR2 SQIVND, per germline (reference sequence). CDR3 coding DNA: TGTGCCAGTAGAACCCGCGGACGCCCTCCGTTCTTC. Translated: CASRTRGRPPFF.

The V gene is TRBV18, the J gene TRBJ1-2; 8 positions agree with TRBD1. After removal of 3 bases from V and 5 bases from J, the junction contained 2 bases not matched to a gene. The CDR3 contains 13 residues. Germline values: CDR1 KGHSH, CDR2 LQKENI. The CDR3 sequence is CASSPDREYGYTF. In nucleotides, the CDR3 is TGTGCCAGCTCACCGGACAGGGAGTATGGCTACACCTTC. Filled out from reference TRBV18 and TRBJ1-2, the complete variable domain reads NAGVMQNPRHLVRRRGQEARLRCSPMKGHSHVYWYRQLPEEGLKFMVYLQKENIIDESGMPKERFSAEFPKEGPSILRIQQVVRGDSAAYFCASSPDREYGYTFGSGTRLTVV.

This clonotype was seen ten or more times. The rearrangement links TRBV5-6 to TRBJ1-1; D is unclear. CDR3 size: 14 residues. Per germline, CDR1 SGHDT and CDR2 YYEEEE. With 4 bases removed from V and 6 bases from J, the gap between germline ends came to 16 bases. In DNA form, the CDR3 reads TGTGCCAGCAGCACAAGGGAGGTTGCAGCTGAAGCTTTCTTT. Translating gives CASSTREVAAEAFF.

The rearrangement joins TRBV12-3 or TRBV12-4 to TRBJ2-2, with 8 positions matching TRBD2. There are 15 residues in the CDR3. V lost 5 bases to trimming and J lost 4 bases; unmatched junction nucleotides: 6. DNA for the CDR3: TGTGCCAGCAGTGTCTTAGCGGGGACCACCGGGGAGCTGTTTTTT. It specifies CASSVLAGTTGELFF.

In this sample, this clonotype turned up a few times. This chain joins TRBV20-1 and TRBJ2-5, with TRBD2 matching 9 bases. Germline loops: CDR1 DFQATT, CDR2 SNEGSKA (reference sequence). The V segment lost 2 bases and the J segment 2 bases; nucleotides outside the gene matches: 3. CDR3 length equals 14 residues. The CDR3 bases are TGCAGTGCTAGAAGAGCGGGGGGACAAGAGACCCAGTACTTC. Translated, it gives CSARRAGGQETQYF.

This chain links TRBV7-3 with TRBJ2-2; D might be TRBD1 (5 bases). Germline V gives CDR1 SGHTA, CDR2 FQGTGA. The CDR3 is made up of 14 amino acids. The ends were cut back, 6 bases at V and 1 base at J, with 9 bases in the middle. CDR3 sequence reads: CASSIGQNTGELFF. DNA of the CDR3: TGTGCCAGCAGTATCGGACAGAACACCGGGGAGCTGTTTTTT.

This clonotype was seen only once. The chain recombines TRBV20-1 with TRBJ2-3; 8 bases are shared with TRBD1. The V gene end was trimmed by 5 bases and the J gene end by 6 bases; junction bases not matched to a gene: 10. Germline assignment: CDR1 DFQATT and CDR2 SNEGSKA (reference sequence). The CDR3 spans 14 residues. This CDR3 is CSASQGVNADTQYF. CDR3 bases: TGCAGTGCTTCACAGGGGGTGAACGCGGATACGCAGTATTTT.

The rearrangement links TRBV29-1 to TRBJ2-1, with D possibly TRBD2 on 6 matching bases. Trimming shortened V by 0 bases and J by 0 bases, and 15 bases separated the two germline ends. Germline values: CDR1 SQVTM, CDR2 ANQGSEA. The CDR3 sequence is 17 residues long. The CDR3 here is CSVEDRRGRSSYNEQFF. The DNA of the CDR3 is TGCAGCGTTGAAGATCGGCGTGGGAGGAGCTCCTACAATGAGCAGTTCTTC.

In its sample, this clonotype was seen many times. CDR3 in DNA: TGTGCCAGCAGCCCGGGACAGGGGAAGATCACTGAAGCTTTCTTT. Translation: CASSPGQGKITEAFF. The rearrangement uses TRBV7-2 and TRBJ1-1; 10 bases are a match to TRBD1. Trimming took 5 bases from V and 4 from J; bases not matched to a gene: 7. This CDR3 is 15 amino acids long. Germline V gene data show CDR1 as SGHTA and CDR2 as FQGNSA.

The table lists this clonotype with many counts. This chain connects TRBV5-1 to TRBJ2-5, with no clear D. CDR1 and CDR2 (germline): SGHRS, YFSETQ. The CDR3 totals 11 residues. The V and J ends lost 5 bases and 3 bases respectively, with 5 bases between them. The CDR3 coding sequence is TGCGCCAGCAGACTCGAAGAGACCCAGTACTTC. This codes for CASRLEETQYF. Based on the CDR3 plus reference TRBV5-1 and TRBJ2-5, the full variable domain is KAGVTQTPRYLIKTRGQQVTLSCSPISGHRSVSWYQQTPGQGLQFLFEYFSETQRNKGNFPGRFSGRQFSNSRSEMNVSTLELGDSALYLCASRLEETQYFGPGTRLLVL.

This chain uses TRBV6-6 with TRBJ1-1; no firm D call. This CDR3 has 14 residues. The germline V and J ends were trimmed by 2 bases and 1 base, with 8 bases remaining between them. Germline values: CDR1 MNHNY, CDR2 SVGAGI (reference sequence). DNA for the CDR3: TGTGCCAGCAGTTACGAGGTCGGGAACACTGAAGCTTTCTTT. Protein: CASSYEVGNTEAFF.

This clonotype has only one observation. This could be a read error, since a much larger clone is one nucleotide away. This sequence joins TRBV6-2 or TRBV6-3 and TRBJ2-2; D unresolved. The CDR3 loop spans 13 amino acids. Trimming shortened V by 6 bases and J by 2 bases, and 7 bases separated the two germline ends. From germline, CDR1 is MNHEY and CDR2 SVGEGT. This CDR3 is CASRAHNTGELFF. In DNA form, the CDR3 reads TGTGCCAGCAGAGCCCATAACACCGGGGAGCTGTTTTTT.

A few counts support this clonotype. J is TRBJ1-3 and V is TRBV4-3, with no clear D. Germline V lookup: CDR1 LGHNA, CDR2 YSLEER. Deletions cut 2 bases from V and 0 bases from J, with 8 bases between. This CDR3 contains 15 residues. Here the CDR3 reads CASSQSAYSGNTIYF. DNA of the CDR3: TGCGCCAGCAGCCAAAGCGCCTACTCTGGAAACACCATATATTTT.

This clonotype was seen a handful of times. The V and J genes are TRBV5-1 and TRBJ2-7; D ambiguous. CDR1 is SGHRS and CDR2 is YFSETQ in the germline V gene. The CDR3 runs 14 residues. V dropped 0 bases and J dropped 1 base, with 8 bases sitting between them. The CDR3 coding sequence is TGCGCCAGCAGCTTGGAGGCCGCTTCCTACGAGCAGTACTTC. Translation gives CASSLEAASYEQYF.

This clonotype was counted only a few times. The CDR3: CASSQEGHGTGVGYTF. CDR3 in DNA: TGCGCCAGCAGCCAAGAAGGTCACGGGACAGGAGTTGGCTACACCTTC. The chain joins TRBV4-1 to TRBJ1-2; 8 nucleotides match TRBD1. The CDR3 contains 16 residues. V was pared by 0 bases and J by 7 bases, with 10 bases of the junction left unmatched. CDR1 and CDR2 (germline): MGHRA, YSYEKL.